These 16 T cell receptor beta chains were all obtained from the same sample, sequenced in a study of long-term antiretroviral therapy in people with HIV. Survey-level immunoSEQ v3.0 assays were run. Profiled with immunoSEQ multiplex PCR; TCRdb holds only in-frame clones, not every one. The data show roughly 30,000 clones, roughly 88% seen once. The material was unsorted PBMCs, obtained 0.8 years before starting antiretroviral therapy. The source of these receptors is a man between 18 and 35 years old with HIV.

The chain recombines TRBV18 with TRBJ1-3, with 7 bases that match TRBD1. Germline V gene lookup returns CDR1 KGHSH and CDR2 LQKENI. Unmatched junction bases numbered 8, after V lost 4 bases and J lost 2 bases. The CDR3 totals 16 residues. The CDR3, as DNA: TGTGCCAGCTCACATGAGACCGGGACAGCTGGAAACACCATATATTTT. This translates into CASSHETGTAGNTIYF.

The J gene is TRBJ2-5, the V gene TRBV5-1; D is undetermined. The CDR3 has 16 residues. CDR1 and CDR2 (germline): SGHRS, YFSETQ. Trimming removed 6 bases at V and 3 bases at J, with 21 bases between. CDR3 in amino acids: CASNELASSIKETQYF. For the CDR3, the DNA is TGCGCCAGCAACGAATTGGCGAGTAGTATTAAAGAGACCCAGTACTTC.

The sample holds one count of this clone. The chain recombines TRBV29-1 with TRBJ1-2; the match to TRBD1 covers 12 bases. The CDR3 loop spans 14 amino acids. The germline CDR1 and CDR2 sequences are SQVTM and ANQGSEA. The junction had 8 bases not matched to a gene; V was cut back by 4 bases and J by 8 bases. CDR3 sequence (DNA): TGCAGCGTTGCCCCGGGACAGGGGGCGCGCGGCTACACCTTC. The encoded protein is CSVAPGQGARGYTF.

This chain links TRBV6-5 with TRBJ2-3; D possibly uses TRBD1 or TRBD2 (5 bases each). Deletions cut 2 bases from V and 6 bases from J, with 12 bases between. There are 14 residues in the CDR3. Germline V gene sequence: CDR1 MNHEY, CDR2 SVGAGI. The CDR3 DNA sequence: TGTGCCAGCAGTTACGGGCAGGGCGGGGATACGCAGTATTTT. It specifies CASSYGQGGDTQYF.

The chain links TRBV6-1 to TRBJ2-7; TRBD2 aligns across 8 bases. CDR3 length equals 14 residues. V gave up 7 bases and J gave up 5 bases; unmatched junction bases: 10. Germline V lookup: CDR1 MNHNS, CDR2 SASEGT. The CDR3 protein is CASTQTGGGHEQYF. The CDR3 region has the DNA TGTGCCAGCACCCAAACCGGGGGGGGACACGAGCAGTACTTC.

Of note for this clone: The junction and the germline gene differ at one end; a read error may be behind it. The CDR3 nucleotides read TGTGCCAGCAGCCTAGCGGCCAAAAACATTCAGTACTTC. Protein: CASSLAAKNIQYF. V gene TRBV7-2 combines with J gene TRBJ2-4; a possible D gene is TRBD2 (6 bases). The CDR3 is made up of 13 amino acids. Per the germline V gene, CDR1 is SGHTA and CDR2 is FQGNSA.

This clone was counted only a few times. The rearrangement links TRBV5-5 to TRBJ2-7; D is perhaps TRBD2 (5 bases). The CDR3 loop spans 14 amino acids. CDR1 SGHKS and CDR2 YYEKEE come from the germline V gene (reference sequence). The V and J ends lost 1 base and 5 bases respectively, with 13 bases between them. The CDR3 DNA is TGTGCCAGCAGCTTGCAGCCGGGGAACGACGAGCAGTACTTC. Translating it yields CASSLQPGNDEQYF.

This clone is a singleton in its sample. Here the CDR3 DNA reads TGTGCCAGCAGCCGGACAGGGCCCACAGATACGCAGTATTTT. This codes for CASSRTGPTDTQYF. The rearrangement links TRBV6-5 to TRBJ2-3; 8 positions agree with TRBD1. The CDR3 runs 14 residues. With V trimmed by 6 bases and J by 2 bases, 4 bases remained unmatched. Germline CDR1 and CDR2: MNHEY and SVGAGI.

The chain couples TRBV7-2 to TRBJ1-2; perhaps TRBD1 as D (5 bases). V lost 8 bases and J lost 4, with 14 bases in between. This CDR3 spans 13 amino acids. The germline V gene has CDR1 SGHTA and CDR2 FQGNSA. CDR3 protein: CASRGQGGYGYTF. The CDR3 DNA reads TGTGCCAGCCGTGGGCAGGGCGGCTATGGCTACACCTTC.

V and J are TRBV29-1 and TRBJ2-1; no clear D gene. Germline-derived CDR1 and CDR2 are SQVTM and ANQGSEA. Deletions cut 4 bases from V and 7 bases from J, with 20 bases between. The CDR3 has 15 residues. The DNA for the CDR3 is TGCAGCGTTGCCCCACCCCCCAGCTCGCGGAATGAGCAGTTCTTC. It specifies CSVAPPPSSRNEQFF.

V is TRBV7-9 and J is TRBJ2-3; 7 bases are shared with TRBD2. Germline CDR1 SEHNR, CDR2 FQNEAQ (reference sequence). Trimming took 0 bases from V and 2 from J; bases not matched to a gene: 2. CDR3 size: 15 residues. The DNA for the CDR3 is TGTGCCAGCAGCTTAGCTCTAGCGGACACAGATACGCAGTATTTT. Protein product: CASSLALADTDTQYF.

The chain is built from TRBV7-3 and TRBJ2-2, with D tentatively TRBD1 (5 bases). The V end lost 4 bases, the J end lost 7 bases, and 10 bases lay between the germline ends. The CDR3 has 13 residues. In germline, CDR1 is SGHTA, CDR2 FQGTGA. CDR3 in amino acids: CASSSFRGGELFF. CDR3 nucleotide sequence: TGTGCCAGCAGCTCCTTTAGGGGCGGGGAGCTGTTTTTT.

This sequence joins TRBV9 and TRBJ2-2, with a possible D match to TRBD1 (6 bases). CDR3 length equals 15 residues. The germline V gene encodes CDR1 SGDLS and CDR2 YYNGEE. With 6 bases removed from V and 3 bases from J, the gap between germline ends came to 15 bases. The CDR3 sequence: CASTPGTSYTGELFF. In nucleotides, the CDR3 is TGTGCCAGCACCCCCGGGACATCCTACACCGGGGAGCTGTTTTTT.

The V gene is TRBV2, the J gene TRBJ1-3; a weak D match, TRBD1 (6 bases). The CDR3 is 14 amino acids. Trimming took 7 bases from V and 4 from J, leaving 14 bases between them. CDR1 is SNHLY, CDR2 FYNNEI, per germline. The CDR3 sequence is CASTTGSTGNTIYF. CDR3 bases: TGTGCCAGCACAACAGGGAGTACCGGAAACACCATATATTTT. Full variable domain (rest looked up from reference TRBV2 and TRBJ1-3): EPEVTQTPSHQVTQMGQEVILRCVPISNHLYFYWYRQILGQKVEFLVSFYNNEISEKSEIFDDQFSVERPDGSNFTLKIRSTKLEDSAMYFCASTTGSTGNTIYFGEGSWLTVV.

The chain is built from TRBV9 and TRBJ2-3; D is uncertain. This CDR3 comprises 14 residues. V dropped 2 bases and J dropped 6 bases, with 13 bases sitting between them. Germline values: CDR1 SGDLS, CDR2 YYNGEE. The CDR3 DNA reads TGTGCCAGCAGCGTCGTCCCCGTAGGGGATACGCAGTATTTT. It specifies CASSVVPVGDTQYF.

V and J are TRBV4-1 and TRBJ1-4, with 9 bases that match TRBD1. CDR1 MGHRA and CDR2 YSYEKL come from the germline V gene. The CDR3 is 16 amino acids. J lost 6 bases, V lost 3 bases, and 8 bases had no gene match. CDR3 DNA sequence: TGCGCCAGCAGCCAGGGACCGGGACAGGGAGATGAAAAACTGTTTTTT. Translating it yields CASSQGPGQGDEKLFF.